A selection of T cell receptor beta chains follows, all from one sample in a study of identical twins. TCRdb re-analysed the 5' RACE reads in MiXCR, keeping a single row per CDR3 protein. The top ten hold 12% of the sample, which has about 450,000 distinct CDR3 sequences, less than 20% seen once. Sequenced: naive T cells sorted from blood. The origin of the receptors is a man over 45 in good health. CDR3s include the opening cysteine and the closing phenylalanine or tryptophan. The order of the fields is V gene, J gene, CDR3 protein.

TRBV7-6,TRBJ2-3,CASSARTSGSLSDTQYF
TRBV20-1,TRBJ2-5,CSAREPTGNPETQYF
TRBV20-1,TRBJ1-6,CSARDRTGAGPHF
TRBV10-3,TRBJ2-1,CAITGGTSAYNEQFF
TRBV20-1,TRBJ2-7,CSARSLAGAAYEQYF
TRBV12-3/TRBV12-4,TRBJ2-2,CASRTRNRQSGELFF
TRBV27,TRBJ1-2,CASSLRISMGYYGYTF
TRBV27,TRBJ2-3,CASSLSGSYADTQYF
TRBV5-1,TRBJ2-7,CASSFIEGLAGSEQYF
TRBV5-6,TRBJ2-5,CASSAGTSGGRQETQYF